Each of the 30 T cell receptor beta chains below was sequenced from the same sample in a study of patients and donors after allogeneic stem cell transplantation. TCRdb processed the RT-PCR reads anew with MiXCR; each CDR3 protein has one entry. The sample holds 400,000 to 450,000 distinct CDR3 sequences; roughly 17% are singletons and the top ten take over 6%. The sequenced material came from blood, either unsorted or a sorted T cell fraction (not recorded which). These receptors all come from a human donor who was either an allogeneic HSCT recipient or a stem cell or donor lymphocyte infusion donor (not recorded which). It is not recorded whose cells these are; they may come from a transplant donor.

In its sample, this clonotype was seen a few times. This chain joins TRBV9 and TRBJ1-2; 11 nucleotides align to TRBD1. CDR1 is SGDLS, CDR2 YYNGEE, per germline. This CDR3 contains 17 residues. V lost 4 bases, J lost 6 bases, and 14 bases stayed unmatched. CDR3 sequence: CASSPRTGGFFENGYTF. CDR3 sequence (DNA): TGTGCCAGCAGCCCCCGGACAGGGGGCTTCTTCGAGAATGGCTACACCTTC.

This clonotype was detected a few times. This rearrangement joins TRBV20-1 to TRBJ2-1, with unresolved D. The germline CDR1 and CDR2 sequences are DFQATT and SNEGSKA (reference sequence). This CDR3 spans 11 amino acids. CDR3 residues: CSPRLVNEQFF. In DNA form, the CDR3 reads TGCAGCCCTCGGCTCGTAAATGAGCAGTTCTTC.

The table lists this clonotype with many counts. This CDR3 is CASSSGQGRETQYF. CDR3 in DNA: TGTGCCAGCAGCTCGGGACAGGGCAGAGAGACCCAGTACTTC. The genes are TRBV12-3 or TRBV12-4 and TRBJ2-5; TRBD1 matches 9 bases. V lost 6 bases, J lost 4 bases, and 6 bases stayed unmatched. The CDR3 extends over 14 amino acids.

This clonotype was observed a handful of times. The chain couples TRBV14 to TRBJ1-2, with a weak D call TRBD1 (5 bases). This CDR3 is 14 amino acids long. CDR1 is SGHDN, CDR2 FVKESK, per germline. Trimming shortened V by 4 bases and J by 4 bases, and 13 bases separated the two germline ends. The CDR3 coding sequence is TGTGCCAGCAGCCCGTTCACAGGTGCCTATGGCTACACCTTC. This gives the protein CASSPFTGAYGYTF.

This clonotype showed up many times. The chain links TRBV4-3 to TRBJ2-7; TRBD2 agrees at 7 bases. V lost 0 bases and J lost 2; bases outside the gene matches: 7. Germline V gene lookup returns CDR1 LGHNA and CDR2 YSLEER. The CDR3 is made up of 16 amino acids. This CDR3 is CASSQDPHAGAYEQYF. The CDR3 nucleotides read TGCGCCAGCAGCCAAGATCCTCACGCGGGGGCCTACGAGCAGTACTTC.

The V gene is TRBV12-3 or TRBV12-4, the J gene TRBJ2-1, with D unresolved. The CDR3 is 16 amino acids. V was trimmed by 3 bases and J by 1 base, leaving 13 bases between them. CDR3 sequence (DNA): TGTGCCAGCAGTTTTATTAGGTGGGGTTCCTACAATGAGCAGTTCTTC. Its protein product is CASSFIRWGSYNEQFF.

This clonotype has a handful of counts. The V gene is TRBV5-6, the J gene TRBJ1-3; no firm D call. CDR1 and CDR2 (germline): SGHDT, YYEEEE. This CDR3 is 14 amino acids long. Trimming left V 4 bases short and J 6 bases short, with 14 bases between. DNA of the CDR3: TGTGCCAGCAGCCTCCAAGTCCCGTCAAACACCATATATTTT. Protein sequence: CASSLQVPSNTIYF.

This clonotype was counted only a few times. The CDR3 sequence is CASSVKFDSPLHF. In nucleotides, the CDR3 is TGTGCCAGCAGCGTGAAGTTTGATTCACCCCTCCACTTT. This sequence joins TRBV7-6 and TRBJ1-6; unclear D gene. Trimming left V 5 bases short and J 8 bases short, with 10 bases between. This CDR3 contains 13 residues. Germline V CDR1 and CDR2: SGHVS, FNYEAQ.

This clonotype was seen many times. DNA for the CDR3: TGCGCCAGCACCCGGACAGGGCATGGCAATGAGCAGTTCTTC. Its protein is CASTRTGHGNEQFF. V is TRBV4-1 and J is TRBJ2-1; 8 positions match TRBD1. V trimming: 7 bases; J trimming: 6 bases; junction bases outside the gene matches: 8. Germline V gives CDR1 MGHRA, CDR2 YSYEKL. The CDR3 has 14 amino acids.

V usage is TRBV12-3 or TRBV12-4 and J usage is TRBJ1-1; D is uncertain. There are 13 residues in the CDR3. The ends were cut back, 7 bases at V and 6 bases at J, with 15 bases in the middle. The CDR3 reads CASTPPTVSEAFF. CDR3 nucleotides: TGTGCCAGCACTCCCCCCACGGTCTCTGAAGCTTTCTTT.

A single count supports this clonotype. The chain is built from TRBV5-1 and TRBJ2-5; possibly TRBD2 for D (6 bases). Trimming removed 2 bases at V and 4 bases at J, with 15 bases between. Germline assignment: CDR1 SGHRS and CDR2 YFSETQ. The CDR3 is 15 residues long. CDR3 DNA: TGCGCCAGCAGCTTTCGGCGGGACGCCGTAGAGACCCAGTACTTC. Encoded protein: CASSFRRDAVETQYF.

V usage is TRBV20-1 and J usage is TRBJ2-1; 10 bases align to TRBD2. J lost 9 bases, V lost 1 base, and 18 bases had no gene match. The CDR3 loop spans 18 amino acids. Germline V gene data show CDR1 as DFQATT and CDR2 as SNEGSKA (reference sequence). The CDR3 reads CSARVITSGNPGVGEQFF. CDR3 in DNA: TGCAGTGCTAGAGTTATAACTAGCGGGAATCCCGGGGTCGGTGAGCAGTTCTTC.

This clonotype turned up a few times. The CDR3 DNA reads as TGTGCCAGCAGCGTAGGGATTAGCGGGGCCTACGAGCAGTACTTC. Amino acids: CASSVGISGAYEQYF. This rearrangement joins TRBV9 to TRBJ2-7; TRBD2 matches at 8 bases. Losses at the gene ends were 0 bases for V and 2 bases for J; bases not matched to a gene: 4. This CDR3 is built from 15 residues. The germline CDR1 and CDR2 sequences are SGDLS and YYNGEE.

The chain has TRBV7-9 and TRBJ1-1; D remains ambiguous. The CDR3 runs 15 residues. Germline CDR1 reads SEHNR; CDR2 reads FQNEAQ (reference sequence). The V end lost 0 bases, the J end lost 0 bases, and 8 bases lay between the germline ends. This chain's CDR3 is CASSLALEVNTEAFF. The CDR3 DNA follows: TGTGCCAGCAGCTTAGCGCTCGAGGTGAACACTGAAGCTTTCTTT. The full variable domain, completed using reference TRBV7-9 and TRBJ1-1, is DTGVSQNPRHKITKRGQNVTFRCDPISEHNRLYWYRQTLGQGPEFLTYFQNEAQLEKSRLLSDRFSAERPKGSFSTLEIQRTEQGDSAMYLCASSLALEVNTEAFFGQGTRLTVV.

This clonotype was seen once. J is TRBJ2-7 and V is TRBV19; D is ambiguous. This CDR3 is 13 amino acids long. The germline gives CDR1 LNHDA, CDR2 SQIVND (reference sequence). Between the trimmed V and J ends, which lost 3 bases and 3 bases, there was a span of 9 bases. CDR3 nucleotides: TGTGCCAGTAGTATGTCAAGTTACTACGAGCAGTACTTC. It codes for CASSMSSYYEQYF. The variable domain in full, with the rest retrieved from reference TRBV19 and TRBJ2-7, is DGGITQSPKYLFRKEGQNVTLSCEQNLNHDAMYWYRQDPGQGLRLIYYSQIVNDFQKGDIAEGYSVSREKKESFPLTVTSAQKNPTAFYLCASSMSSYYEQYFGPGTRLTVT.

This clonotype was observed a handful of times. CDR3 nucleotides: TGCGCCAGCGGATGGACGGTGGGCTACGAGCAGTACTTC. Encoded protein: CASGWTVGYEQYF. This chain joins TRBV4-1 and TRBJ2-7; D not resolved. This CDR3 has 13 residues. Trimming took off 8 bases at V and 3 bases at J, with 14 bases between the two ends. Germline-derived CDR1 and CDR2 are MGHRA and YSYEKL.

This clonotype was seen at least ten times. The chain employs TRBV7-6 and TRBJ2-7; TRBD2 matches 8 bases. CDR3 length: 12 residues. J gave up 3 bases and V 11 bases, and 6 bases lay outside the gene matches. The germline V gene has CDR1 SGHVS and CDR2 FNYEAQ. CDR3 sequence: CASSGTSYEQYF. CDR3 DNA: TGTGCCTCCTCGGGGACTAGCTACGAGCAGTACTTC.

The genes are TRBV9 and TRBJ2-3; 7 bases map to TRBD1. The junction had 10 bases not matched to a gene; V was cut back by 4 bases and J by 2 bases. Looked up from germline, CDR1 is SGDLS and CDR2 is YYNGEE. This CDR3 contains 16 residues. In DNA form, the CDR3 reads TGTGCCAGCAGCCAGGGGGTCGGGACCTACACAGATACGCAGTATTTT. Translation gives CASSQGVGTYTDTQYF.

This clonotype was found a few times. The J gene is TRBJ1-3, the V gene TRBV6-1; D is unclear. This CDR3 has 14 amino acids. V gave up 6 bases and J gave up 8 bases, with 17 bases separating them. Germline values: CDR1 MNHNS, CDR2 SASEGT. CDR3 in amino acids: CASRPGSMGHTIYF. The CDR3 DNA sequence: TGTGCCAGCAGACCGGGGTCAATGGGTCACACCATATATTTT.

The sample holds a few counts of this clonotype. The J gene is TRBJ2-3, the V gene TRBV11-3, with 11 bases matching TRBD2. CDR1 and CDR2 (germline): SGHNT, YENEEA. V trimming: 3 bases; J trimming: 8 bases; junction bases outside the gene matches: 10. This CDR3 is 16 amino acids long. The CDR3 sequence: CASSFDSGRASSTQYF. The CDR3, as DNA: TGTGCCAGCAGCTTTGATAGCGGGAGGGCCTCTTCTACGCAGTATTTT.

This clonotype was seen only a few times. The chain recombines TRBV9 with TRBJ2-4; 9 bases agree with TRBD2. This CDR3 has 16 amino acids. Trimming took 4 bases from V and 0 from J; bases not matched to a gene: 5. Germline CDR1 is SGDLS and CDR2 is YYNGEE. The CDR3 loop reads CASSPGTSLAKNIQYF. In nucleotides, the CDR3 is TGTGCCAGCAGCCCAGGGACTAGCTTAGCCAAAAACATTCAGTACTTC.

The chain couples TRBV9 to TRBJ1-6; tentatively, D is TRBD1 (6 bases). CDR1 is SGDLS, CDR2 YYNGEE, per germline. Trimming stripped 4 bases from V and 10 bases from J, with 12 bases between. The CDR3 length is 13 residues. The CDR3 DNA is TGTGCCAGCAGCCCAGGGGCAGAATCACCCCTCCACTTT. Protein: CASSPGAESPLHF.

This clonotype was seen a handful of times. This chain links TRBV10-3 with TRBJ1-1, with TRBD1 identical over 9 bases. Germline CDR1 reads ENHRY; CDR2 reads SYGVKD. The trim removed 6 bases at V and 0 bases at J, leaving 5 bases unmatched. CDR3 length equals 15 residues. As DNA, the CDR3 is TGTGCCATCAGGCGGGGGACAGGGATGAACACTGAAGCTTTCTTT. Encoded protein: CAIRRGTGMNTEAFF.

This clonotype was detected only a few times. V and J are TRBV4-2 and TRBJ2-3, with TRBD2 matching over 11 bases. The trim removed 2 bases at V and 5 bases at J, leaving 6 bases unmatched. The CDR3 is 16 amino acids. CDR1 and CDR2 (germline): LGHNA, YNFKEQ. The chain's CDR3 is CASSQPGTSGRDTQYF. The CDR3 DNA is TGTGCCAGCAGCCAACCAGGGACTAGCGGACGAGATACGCAGTATTTT.

Only a few counts were recorded for this clonotype. The V call is TRBV5-1, the J call TRBJ1-5; no clear D. The CDR3 spans 13 residues. Germline V lookup: CDR1 SGHRS, CDR2 YFSETQ. Trimming removed 4 bases at V and 1 base at J, with 6 bases between. CDR3 in amino acids: CASSVDSNQPQHF. DNA of the CDR3: TGCGCCAGCAGCGTGGACAGCAATCAGCCCCAGCATTTT.

V and J are TRBV20-1 and TRBJ2-5; D is unclear. Germline V gene lookup returns CDR1 DFQATT and CDR2 SNEGSKA (reference sequence). The germline V and J ends were trimmed by 5 bases and 5 bases, with 9 bases remaining between them. This CDR3 has 11 residues. The CDR3 here is CSAAFGETQYF. The CDR3 DNA is TGCAGTGCTGCTTTTGGGGAGACCCAGTACTTC.

V and J are TRBV18 and TRBJ2-3; 7 bases line up with TRBD1. The trim removed 6 bases at V and 1 base at J, leaving 13 bases unmatched. The CDR3 spans 17 residues. Looked up from germline, CDR1 is KGHSH and CDR2 is LQKENI. CDR3 sequence reads: CASSLLTGPAGTDTQYF. CDR3 DNA sequence: TGTGCCAGCTCGCTTTTGACAGGGCCTGCGGGCACAGATACGCAGTATTTT.

The CDR3 DNA follows: TGTGCCAGCAGCCACCTTCCGGGACAGCTCGCTTACGAGCAGTACTTC. Protein sequence: CASSHLPGQLAYEQYF. J is TRBJ2-7 and V is TRBV5-6, with TRBD1 matching over 7 bases. The V segment lost 4 bases and the J segment 4 bases; nucleotides outside the gene matches: 14. CDR3 length: 16 amino acids. The germline CDR1 and CDR2 sequences are SGHDT and YYEEEE.

The sample holds a few counts of this clonotype. The chain couples TRBV30 to TRBJ2-3; 11 nucleotides align to TRBD2. Germline V CDR1 and CDR2: GTSNPN, SVGIG (reference sequence). J lost 0 bases, V lost 1 base, and 3 bases had no gene match. This CDR3 spans 16 amino acids. Written as DNA, the CDR3 is TGTGCCTGGAGTGGGGCTAGCGGGGGGAGCACAGATACGCAGTATTTT. Protein: CAWSGASGGSTDTQYF. Together with reference TRBV30 and TRBJ2-3, the CDR3 gives the full variable domain: SQTIHQWPATLVQPVGSPLSLECTVEGTSNPNLYWYRQAAGRGLQLLFYSVGIGQISSEVPQNLSASRPQDRQFILSSKKLLLSDSGFYLCAWSGASGGSTDTQYFGPGTRLTVL.

This clonotype was seen repeatedly, ten times or more. This chain joins TRBV4-1 and TRBJ2-3; D is uncertain. Trimming cost V 4 bases and J 2 bases, with 10 bases left between them. This CDR3 comprises 14 residues. Germline V gene lookup returns CDR1 MGHRA and CDR2 YSYEKL. CDR3 in amino acids: CASSLDPPTDTQYF. CDR3 coding DNA: TGCGCCAGCAGCCTGGATCCCCCCACAGATACGCAGTATTTT.